The 18 T cell receptor beta chains reported below all come from one sample, sequenced in a study of blood T cell repertoires in COVID-19. TCRdb's copy holds only in-frame clones and misses some; the assay was immunoSEQ multiplex PCR. The repertoire holds some 290,000 clones, with 88% as singletons. Source material: peripheral blood. These receptors originate from a woman under 40 with COVID-19, enrolled during active disease.

This clone was seen once. The chain combines TRBV6-5 with TRBJ2-7, with D tentatively TRBD2 (5 bases). V dropped 3 bases and J dropped 0 bases, with 12 bases sitting between them. Germline CDR1 and CDR2: MNHEY and SVGAGI. This CDR3 region has 15 residues. DNA for the CDR3: TGTGCCAGCAGTTATGCTCTAGCTAACTCCTACGAGCAGTACTTC. Translating gives CASSYALANSYEQYF.

This sequence joins TRBV10-3 and TRBJ1-1; D perhaps matches TRBD1 (6 bases). V shed 10 bases and J shed 7 bases, with 16 bases lying between them. The CDR3 contains 12 residues. Germline CDR1 ENHRY, CDR2 SYGVKD. The CDR3 protein is CATVGGPGEAFF. CDR3 in DNA: TGTGCCACAGTTGGGGGCCCCGGTGAAGCTTTCTTT.

This clone was counted a single time. V and J are TRBV7-9 and TRBJ1-2; 7 bases line up with TRBD1. The CDR3 totals 14 residues. J gave up 4 bases and V 7 bases, and 9 bases lay outside the gene matches. Germline V CDR1 and CDR2: SEHNR, FQNEAQ (reference sequence). The CDR3 loop reads CASNYLTGSYGYTF. CDR3 DNA: TGTGCCAGCAACTATTTGACAGGGAGCTATGGCTACACCTTC.

This sequence joins TRBV2 and TRBJ2-3; 11 bases are shared with TRBD2. CDR1 SNHLY and CDR2 FYNNEI come from the germline V gene. CDR3 length: 16 amino acids. The V segment lost 4 bases and the J segment 6 bases; nucleotides outside the gene matches: 9. CDR3 in DNA: TGTGCCAGCAGTGCATGGACTAGCGGGCATGCGGATACGCAGTATTTT. This codes for CASSAWTSGHADTQYF.

This chain connects TRBV24-1 to TRBJ1-2; maybe TRBD1 (6 bases). The V gene lost 6 bases and the J gene lost 8 bases, with 12 bases spanning the gap. CDR1 KGHDR and CDR2 SFDVKD come from the germline V gene. The CDR3 is made up of 12 amino acids. DNA of the CDR3: TGTGCCACCAGTACGAACAGGGAAGGCTACACCTTC. Amino acids: CATSTNREGYTF.

Only one count was recorded for this clone. The gene calls are TRBV7-2 and TRBJ2-1, with TRBD2 as a possible D gene (5 bases). Germline lookup yields CDR1 SGHTA and CDR2 FQGNSA. Trimming stripped 0 bases from V and 2 bases from J, with 8 bases between. The CDR3 has 15 amino acids. CDR3 protein: CASSLAGVTYNEQFF. CDR3 nucleotide sequence: TGTGCCAGCAGCTTAGCGGGAGTAACCTACAATGAGCAGTTCTTC.

This clone was seen a handful of times. V usage is TRBV9 and J usage is TRBJ2-1, with 8 bases fitting TRBD1. With 3 bases clipped from V and 2 bases from J, the junction kept 7 bases outside the gene matches. In germline, CDR1 is SGDLS, CDR2 YYNGEE. This CDR3 is 16 amino acids long. CDR3 residues: CASSETTGGPYNEQFF. CDR3 bases: TGTGCCAGCAGCGAGACCACAGGGGGGCCCTACAATGAGCAGTTCTTC.

This clone appeared a single time. The rearrangement links TRBV5-4 to TRBJ1-2, with D tentatively TRBD1 (6 bases). The CDR3 sequence is 13 residues long. With 8 bases removed from V and 4 bases from J, the gap between germline ends came to 15 bases. Looked up from germline, CDR1 is SGHNT and CDR2 is YYREEE (reference sequence). The CDR3 sequence: CASKRGAVYGYTF. CDR3 DNA: TGTGCCAGTAAGCGGGGGGCCGTCTATGGCTACACCTTC.

The chain has TRBV9 and TRBJ1-2, with TRBD1 matching over 8 bases. J was trimmed by 2 bases and V by 2 bases; bases with no gene match: 8. This CDR3 is 16 amino acids long. Germline CDR1 and CDR2: SGDLS and YYNGEE. This chain's CDR3 is CASSVSRDRGNYGYTF. CDR3 DNA sequence: TGTGCCAGCAGCGTGAGCCGAGACAGGGGAAACTATGGCTACACCTTC.

This clone showed up just a few times. The J gene is TRBJ2-7, the V gene TRBV6-2 or TRBV6-3; possibly TRBD1 for D (6 bases). CDR1 MNHEY and CDR2 SVGEGT come from the germline V gene. With 2 bases removed from V and 6 bases from J, the gap between germline ends came to 14 bases. The CDR3 runs to 14 residues. The CDR3 loop reads CASSYTSRTAEQYF. The CDR3 region has the DNA TGTGCCAGCAGTTACACCTCTAGGACAGCCGAGCAGTACTTC.

The chain employs TRBV10-2 and TRBJ1-6, with D possibly being TRBD1 (6 bases). Germline V gene data show CDR1 as WSHSY and CDR2 as SAAADI. Trimming pared 4 bases from V and 6 bases from J, leaving 10 bases between. CDR3 length equals 14 residues. CDR3 sequence: CASSADSLNSPLHF. CDR3 DNA: TGCGCCAGCAGTGCGGACAGTCTTAATTCACCCCTCCACTTT.

The chain carries TRBV19 and TRBJ2-7; 9 bases align to TRBD1. Unmatched junction bases numbered 13, after V lost 3 bases and J lost 7 bases. Germline CDR1 and CDR2: LNHDA and SQIVND (reference sequence). This CDR3 is 16 amino acids long. The CDR3 DNA reads TGTGCCAGTAGTATGGGGACAGGGCCTCCCCCGGATGAGCAGTACTTC. This encodes CASSMGTGPPPDEQYF.

This sequence joins TRBV6-5 and TRBJ1-5; maybe TRBD1 (5 bases). The V and J ends lost 7 bases and 3 bases respectively, with 13 bases between them. The CDR3 contains 14 residues. Germline CDR1 is MNHEY and CDR2 is SVGAGI. In nucleotides, the CDR3 is TGTGCCAGCACTATTGGACACACCAATCAGCCCCAGCATTTT. It yields the protein CASTIGHTNQPQHF.

The J gene is TRBJ1-1, the V gene TRBV2, with 8 bases identical to TRBD1. V gave up 8 bases and J gave up 1 base; unmatched junction bases: 3. The CDR3 is 13 residues long. Germline V gene data show CDR1 as SNHLY and CDR2 as FYNNEI. This chain's CDR3 is CASDRGRNTEAFF. The CDR3 DNA follows: TGTGCCAGCGACAGGGGACGGAACACTGAAGCTTTCTTT.

The J gene is TRBJ2-7, the V gene TRBV9; D is perhaps TRBD2 (6 bases). The CDR3 length is 13 residues. The germline CDR1 and CDR2 sequences are SGDLS and YYNGEE. Between the trimmed V and J ends, which lost 0 bases and 6 bases, there was a span of 10 bases. The DNA for the CDR3 is TGTGCCAGCAGCGTAGGGACTATGAGCGAGCAGTACTTC. As protein: CASSVGTMSEQYF.

The genes are TRBV30 and TRBJ1-6; 8 bases agree with TRBD1. Germline CDR1 GTSNPN, CDR2 SVGIG (reference sequence). V shed 3 bases, J shed 8 bases, and the junction held 6 bases outside the gene matches. The CDR3 runs 14 residues. The CDR3 here is CAWRTGTGYSPLHF. The CDR3 DNA follows: TGTGCCTGGAGGACCGGGACAGGCTATTCACCCCTCCACTTT.

The chain carries TRBV29-1 and TRBJ1-1, with TRBD1 matching 7 bases. Germline V gene sequence: CDR1 SQVTM, CDR2 ANQGSEA. The CDR3 has 13 amino acids. The V and J ends lost 7 bases and 3 bases, in that order; junction bases with no gene match: 8. CDR3 residues: CSAGGQMDTEAFF. The CDR3 nucleotides are TGCAGCGCCGGGGGACAGATGGACACTGAAGCTTTCTTT.

The chain combines TRBV2 with TRBJ1-2; D call uncertain. Trimming removed 3 bases at V and 5 bases at J, with 10 bases between. The CDR3 runs to 13 residues. The germline V gene has CDR1 SNHLY and CDR2 FYNNEI. The CDR3 here is CASSENPSYGYTF. CDR3 DNA: TGTGCCAGCAGTGAGAACCCGAGTTATGGCTACACCTTC.